The 4 T cell receptor beta chains listed next were all sequenced from one sample in a study of cytomegalovirus exposure and HLA in healthy donors. The primer mix had 60 Vbeta and 13 Jbeta primers. Generated by immunoSEQ multiplex PCR, the TCRdb table keeps only in-frame clones and is missing some. The data contain roughly 80,000 clones, roughly 65% of them singletons. Sequenced: PBMCs. These TCRs come from a male donor in good health and CMV-seropositive.

This clone was picked up a small number of times. J is TRBJ1-3 and V is TRBV15; the D gene is possibly TRBD1 (6 bases). The V end lost 0 bases, the J end lost 3 bases, and 9 bases lay between the germline ends. The CDR3 runs 15 residues. The V gene's germline CDR1 is LNHNV and CDR2 YYDKDF (reference sequence). The CDR3 DNA sequence: TGTGCCACCAGCAGAGATTTACAGGGTGGAAACACCATATATTTT. This sequence encodes CATSRDLQGGNTIYF.

This sequence joins TRBV9 and TRBJ2-1; 7 bases match TRBD1. The CDR3 is 17 residues long. J gave up 1 base and V 4 bases, and 11 bases lay outside the gene matches. Germline-derived CDR1 and CDR2 are SGDLS and YYNGEE. CDR3 bases: TGTGCCAGCAGCCCTAGACAGGGTTCCTCATCCTACAATGAGCAGTTCTTC. This codes for CASSPRQGSSSYNEQFF.

This chain joins TRBV9 and TRBJ2-1; D remains unclear. Germline CDR1 SGDLS, CDR2 YYNGEE. The CDR3 contains 15 residues. V was clipped by 1 base and J by 5 bases, with 13 bases between them. The DNA of the CDR3 is TGTGCCAGCAGCGTAAACAGCCTGGTGAACAATGAGCAGTTCTTC. It is translated as CASSVNSLVNNEQFF.

The V and J genes are TRBV5-1 and TRBJ2-7; D gene uncertain. Germline CDR1 SGHRS, CDR2 YFSETQ. Deletions cut 4 bases from V and 0 bases from J, with 8 bases between. This CDR3 region has 13 residues. The CDR3 sequence: CASSKTDSYEQYF. The CDR3 region has the DNA TGCGCCAGCAGCAAAACAGACTCCTACGAGCAGTACTTC. Looking up the rest from reference TRBV5-1 and TRBJ2-7 gives the full variable domain: KAGVTQTPRYLIKTRGQQVTLSCSPISGHRSVSWYQQTPGQGLQFLFEYFSETQRNKGNFPGRFSGRQFSNSRSEMNVSTLELGDSALYLCASSKTDSYEQYFGPGTRLTVT.